Reported below is one T cell receptor beta chain. The antigen is unknown. This specimen belongs to a study of cytomegalovirus exposure and HLA in healthy donors. Findings of the study overall: It was only CMV serostatus that was available as immune exposure information.

Unmatched junction bases numbered 9, after V lost 4 bases and J lost 1 base. The CDR3 totals 16 residues. From germline, CDR1 is SEHNR and CDR2 FQNEAQ (reference sequence). 60 Vbeta and 13 Jbeta primers were used in PCR. Sequencing was performed with immunoSEQ multiplex PCR; in TCRdb, only in-frame clones are kept and a portion is missing. The repertoire holds more than 65,000 clones, more than 70% seen once, with more than 2.5% in the top ten. This chain joins TRBV7-9 and TRBJ1-1; 7 bases line up with TRBD1. This clonotype was sampled from a man between 35 and 55 years old in good health and CMV-seronegative. Sequenced: PBMCs. As DNA, the CDR3 is TGTGCCAGCAGCTCCCGCTCAGGGGGAGCGAACACTGAAGCTTTCTTT. Encoded protein: CASSSRSGGANTEAFF. Filled out from reference TRBV7-9 and TRBJ1-1, the complete variable domain reads DTGVSQNPRHKITKRGQNVTFRCDPISEHNRLYWYRQTLGQGPEFLTYFQNEAQLEKSRLLSDRFSAERPKGSFSTLEIQRTEQGDSAMYLCASSSRSGGANTEAFFGQGTRLTVV.